This T cell receptor (beta chain) was profiled in a study of technical replicates of blood from a few donors. TCRdb's copy holds only in-frame clones and misses some; the assay was immunoSEQ multiplex PCR. The table records approximately 100,000 clones, nearly 96% of them present only once. Per the germline V gene, CDR1 is MNHNS and CDR2 is SASEGT. The V and J ends lost 8 bases and 9 bases respectively, with 14 bases between them. The CDR3 spans 12 residues. Sequencing input: T cells isolated from PBMCs. The source of this sequence is a human donor in good health. The genes are TRBV6-1 and TRBJ2-1, with D possibly TRBD1 on 5 matching bases. In DNA, the CDR3 is TGTGCCAGCGCGCTAAGGGGATTTGAGCAGTTCTTC. Its translation: CASALRGFEQFF.